One and the same sample provided the 17 T cell receptor beta chains below, sequenced in a study of CD8 T cells in Susac syndrome. With random hexamers, 0.5 to 1 ug RNA was reverse transcribed. TCRdb recomputed calls from the immunoSEQ multiplex PCR reads with MiXCR, one row per CDR3 protein. The repertoire consists of some 200,000 distinct CDR3 sequences, with around 95% occurring once and the leading ten covering around 0.092%. Sequenced material: CD4+ T cells from PBMCs. These receptors all come from a human donor with Susac syndrome.

The rearrangement links TRBV20-1 to TRBJ2-3; D is ambiguous. The CDR3 runs 15 residues. Germline loops: CDR1 DFQATT, CDR2 SNEGSKA (reference sequence). The V end lost 6 bases, the J end lost 2 bases, and 18 bases lay between the germline ends. The CDR3 sequence: CSADVRSRATDTQYF. In nucleotides, the CDR3 is TGCAGTGCCGACGTCCGATCCCGAGCCACAGATACGCAGTATTTT.

The chain carries TRBV7-9 and TRBJ1-2; D uncertain. V lost 1 base and J 4 bases, leaving 7 bases between the germline ends. The CDR3 loop spans 13 amino acids. Germline-derived CDR1 and CDR2 are SEHNR and FQNEAQ (reference sequence). CDR3 bases: TGTGCCAGCAGCTTAGAGCGGGGCTATGGCTACACCTTC. Protein product: CASSLERGYGYTF.

This clonotype was seen just once. The chain combines TRBV15 with TRBJ2-5; 7 nucleotides line up with TRBD1. The ends lost 1 base at V and 5 bases at J; junction bases unmatched: 16. Per germline, CDR1 LNHNV and CDR2 YYDKDF (reference sequence). The CDR3 consists of 18 residues. This chain's CDR3 is CATSRGIEAGPRGETQYF. CDR3 DNA sequence: TGTGCCACCAGCAGAGGGATAGAAGCAGGGCCCAGGGGGGAGACCCAGTACTTC. Using reference TRBV15 and TRBJ2-5 for the parts outside the CDR3, the full variable domain is DAMVIQNPRYQVTQFGKPVTLSCSQTLNHNVMYWYQQKSSQAPKLLFHYYDKDFNNEADTPDNFQSRRPNTSFCFLDIRSPGLGDTAMYLCATSRGIEAGPRGETQYFGPGTRLLVL.

This rearrangement joins TRBV5-1 to TRBJ2-7, with TRBD1 matching 10 bases. CDR1 SGHRS and CDR2 YFSETQ come from the germline V gene. The CDR3 extends over 14 amino acids. J lost 5 bases, V lost 2 bases, and 4 bases had no gene match. The CDR3 sequence: CASSFRDRGHEQYF. The CDR3 DNA sequence: TGCGCCAGCAGCTTCCGGGACAGGGGCCACGAGCAGTACTTC.

The chain combines TRBV11-3 with TRBJ1-6; D is uncertain. Germline CDR1 and CDR2: SGHNT and YENEEA. The CDR3 is 13 residues long. Trimming cost V 0 bases and J 10 bases, with 7 bases left between them. DNA of the CDR3: TGTGCCAGCAGCTTAGATCAACTCTCACCCCTCCACTTT. It translates to CASSLDQLSPLHF.

The chain combines TRBV30 with TRBJ2-2, with 7 bases fitting TRBD1. Germline-derived CDR1 and CDR2 are GTSNPN and SVGIG (reference sequence). The V segment lost 6 bases and the J segment 4 bases; nucleotides outside the gene matches: 5. CDR3 length: 13 amino acids. CDR3 sequence: CACRQGLTGELFF. The CDR3 DNA sequence: TGTGCCTGTCGACAGGGTCTCACCGGGGAGCTGTTTTTT.

The V gene is TRBV24-1, the J gene TRBJ2-3; D remains unclear. This CDR3 spans 14 amino acids. V gave up 5 bases and J gave up 0 bases, with 8 bases separating them. Germline CDR1 is KGHDR and CDR2 is SFDVKD. The CDR3 here is CATSAGLSTDTQYF. The DNA of the CDR3 is TGTGCCACCAGTGCGGGCCTTAGCACAGATACGCAGTATTTT.

The V call is TRBV7-3, the J call TRBJ2-3, with TRBD2 identical over 7 bases. Germline loops: CDR1 SGHTA, CDR2 FQGTGA. The CDR3 runs to 13 residues. V lost 5 bases and J lost 6; bases outside the gene matches: 5. In nucleotides, the CDR3 is TGTGCCAGCAGCCTGTTGCGGGGGGATACGCAGTATTTT. Translating gives CASSLLRGDTQYF.

There are a few counts of this clonotype. The V call is TRBV3-1, the J call TRBJ2-7, with 9 bases that match TRBD1. Trimming took 7 bases from V and 2 from J; bases not matched to a gene: 6. Germline-derived CDR1 and CDR2 are LGHDT and YNNKEL (reference sequence). The CDR3 length is 14 residues. The CDR3 nucleotides are TGTGCCAGCACCACCGGGACAGGGACCTACGAGCAGTACTTC. Translated, it gives CASTTGTGTYEQYF.

The count of this clonotype is one. The chain carries TRBV6-6 and TRBJ2-7; D gene uncertain. Trimming left V 6 bases short and J 6 bases short, with 15 bases between. From germline, CDR1 is MNHNY and CDR2 SVGAGI (reference sequence). CDR3 length: 13 residues. The CDR3 sequence is CASSPLLGTEQYF. Here the CDR3 DNA reads TGTGCCAGCAGCCCTCTTCTCGGTACCGAGCAGTACTTC.

This clonotype was observed a handful of times. The chain links TRBV3-1 to TRBJ2-5; no clear D gene. Trimming removed 0 bases from V and 5 bases from J, with 4 bases in between. This CDR3 spans 12 amino acids. Germline-derived CDR1 and CDR2 are LGHDT and YNNKEL (reference sequence). CDR3 sequence: CASSQERETQYF. The DNA of the CDR3 is TGTGCCAGCAGCCAAGAGCGGGAGACCCAGTACTTC.

The chain is built from TRBV20-1 and TRBJ1-2; D is possibly TRBD1 (5 bases). V was clipped by 1 base and J by 6 bases, with 6 bases between them. CDR3 length: 11 amino acids. Germline CDR1 and CDR2: DFQATT and SNEGSKA (reference sequence). CDR3 sequence (DNA): TGCAGTGCTAGAGGGGGGGATGGCTACACCTTC. Translating it yields CSARGGDGYTF.

The rearrangement joins TRBV20-1 to TRBJ1-1; D not certain. Germline V gene data show CDR1 as DFQATT and CDR2 as SNEGSKA (reference sequence). The CDR3 consists of 15 residues. The germline V and J ends were trimmed by 3 bases and 1 base, with 15 bases remaining between them. The CDR3 sequence: CSASSHGVWNTEAFF. Here the CDR3 DNA reads TGCAGTGCTAGTTCCCACGGGGTATGGAACACTGAAGCTTTCTTT.

The gene calls are TRBV3-1 and TRBJ1-4, with D possibly being TRBD1 (5 bases). V gave up 0 bases and J gave up 17 bases, with 13 bases separating them. Germline-derived CDR1 and CDR2 are LGHDT and YNNKEL (reference sequence). CDR3 length: 12 residues. CDR3 sequence: CASSQDPGISFF. DNA for the CDR3: TGTGCCAGCAGCCAAGATCCAGGGATCTCTTTTTTT.

This chain connects TRBV4-2 to TRBJ2-1, with 8 bases identical to TRBD2. The CDR3 is 15 residues long. The V gene's germline CDR1 is LGHNA and CDR2 YNFKEQ. Trimming cost V 1 base and J 5 bases; bases outside gene matches: 4. The DNA of the CDR3 is TGTGCCAGCAGCCAAGCAGTAGCGGGGAACAATGAGCAGTTCTTC. Residues: CASSQAVAGNNEQFF.

V usage is TRBV9 and J usage is TRBJ2-2; possibly TRBD1 or TRBD2 for D (5 bases each). V dropped 0 bases and J dropped 0 bases, with 15 bases sitting between them. Germline values: CDR1 SGDLS, CDR2 YYNGEE. The CDR3 loop spans 18 amino acids. Here the CDR3 DNA reads TGTGCCAGCAGCGTAGTACCTGGGGGTCACACGAACACCGGGGAGCTGTTTTTT. Its protein is CASSVVPGGHTNTGELFF. Filled out from reference TRBV9 and TRBJ2-2, the complete variable domain reads DSGVTQTPKHLITATGQRVTLRCSPRSGDLSVYWYQQSLDQGLQFLIQYYNGEERAKGNILERFSAQQFPDLHSELNLSSLELGDSALYFCASSVVPGGHTNTGELFFGEGSRLTVL.

This chain connects TRBV30 to TRBJ1-1, with 7 bases lining up with TRBD1. The V and J ends lost 6 bases and 1 base, in that order; junction bases with no gene match: 5. Looked up from germline, CDR1 is GTSNPN and CDR2 is SVGIG (reference sequence). This CDR3 comprises 13 residues. For the CDR3, the DNA is TGTGCCTGCAGAACAGGGGCGAACACTGAAGCTTTCTTT. Protein sequence: CACRTGANTEAFF. Using reference TRBV30 and TRBJ1-1 for the parts outside the CDR3, the full variable domain is SQTIHQWPATLVQPVGSPLSLECTVEGTSNPNLYWYRQAAGRGLQLLFYSVGIGQISSEVPQNLSASRPQDRQFILSSKKLLLSDSGFYLCACRTGANTEAFFGQGTRLTVV.